The rows below give T cell receptor beta chains drawn from one sample of a study of patients and donors after allogeneic stem cell transplantation. TCRdb reprocessed the RT-PCR reads with MiXCR, giving one entry per CDR3 protein. This table holds about 960,000 distinct CDR3 sequences, more than 15% found once. Sequences were obtained from blood, either unsorted or a sorted T cell fraction (not recorded which). All receptors come from a human donor who was either an allogeneic HSCT recipient or a stem cell or donor lymphocyte infusion donor (not recorded which). It is not recorded whose cells these are; they may come from a transplant donor. CDR3s include the opening cysteine and the closing phenylalanine or tryptophan. A D gene is named only where the DNA matches it firmly. The size field is filled for only some rows; it gives once, few, many or a size class.

CDR3 DNA	CDR3 protein	J gene	V gene	D gene	clone size
TGTGCCACCAGCAGAGATGGCTCGCGAGGATTGAGCTCCTACGAGCAGTACTTC	CATSRDGSRGLSSYEQYF	TRBJ2-7	TRBV15	.	once
TGTGCCAGCTCACCACCCGGGACAGGAGCATACGAGCAGTACTTC	CASSPPGTGAYEQYF	TRBJ2-7	TRBV18	TRBD1	.
TGTGCCAGCAGCGAAGGACTAGCGGGGAACTACGAGCAGTACTTC	CASSEGLAGNYEQYF	TRBJ2-7	TRBV3-1	TRBD2	.
TGTGCCAGCACCGAAACAGGGGCGGGCAATCAGCCCCAGCATTTT	CASTETGAGNQPQHF	TRBJ1-5	TRBV12-3/TRBV12-4	TRBD1	few
TGTGCCAGCAGTTCGGGACGGCCTAACTATGGCTACACCTTC	CASSSGRPNYGYTF	TRBJ1-2	TRBV12-3/TRBV12-4	.	.
TGTGCCACCAGTGACCTCGGGACAGGTCGAGAGACCCAGTACTTC	CATSDLGTGRETQYF	TRBJ2-5	TRBV24-1	TRBD1	few
TGTGCCAGCAGCCAAGACCCTAGCGGGAGGGCCACGCAGTATTTT	CASSQDPSGRATQYF	TRBJ2-3	TRBV14	TRBD2	.
TGCGCCAGCAGCTTGACTAGCGGTGATACGCAGTATTTT	CASSLTSGDTQYF	TRBJ2-3	TRBV5-1	TRBD2	few
TGTGCCAGCGGACTACTGGACAGGGCTCTACGCGAGCAGTACTTC	CASGLLDRALREQYF	TRBJ2-7	TRBV12-3/TRBV12-4	TRBD1	.
TGTGCCAGCAGACGATCGGGCCAGTCCTACGAGCAGTACTTC	CASRRSGQSYEQYF	TRBJ2-7	TRBV27	.	few
TGTGCCAGCAGCCAGGATGGGGCTAGCGGGCGGACGAGGACCGGGGAGCTGTTTTTT	CASSQDGASGRTRTGELFF	TRBJ2-2	TRBV3-1	TRBD2	few
TGCAGTGCTAGGAGGACAGGGCAGACTGAAGCTTTCTTT	CSARRTGQTEAFF	TRBJ1-1	TRBV20-1	TRBD1	once
TGTGCCAGCAGCTTAGATGTGGGAGCCAAAAACATTCAGTACTTC	CASSLDVGAKNIQYF	TRBJ2-4	TRBV7-2	.	few
TGTGCCAGCAGTTTACGAGGGGGGGGGCCCTACGAGCAGTACTTC	CASSLRGGGPYEQYF	TRBJ2-7	TRBV12-3/TRBV12-4	.	.
TGTGCCAGCAGCCAAACTAGCGGGAGCTACGAGCAGTACTTC	CASSQTSGSYEQYF	TRBJ2-7	TRBV4-2	TRBD2	many
TGTGCCACCAGTGACCCCGGGACTAGCCACGCCAATGAGCAGTTCTTC	CATSDPGTSHANEQFF	TRBJ2-1	TRBV24-1	TRBD2	few
TGTGCCAGCAGCGCCCAGAGGGCTAGCGGAGTTACCTACAATGAGCAGTTCTTC	CASSAQRASGVTYNEQFF	TRBJ2-1	TRBV9	TRBD2	few
TGTGCCAGCAGCTTAAAGGGACCCGTCTATGGCTACACCTTC	CASSLKGPVYGYTF	TRBJ1-2	TRBV5-4	.	.
TGCGCCAGCAGCCAAGGGGGACACCAAAAACTGTTTTTT	CASSQGGHQKLFF	TRBJ1-4	TRBV4-1	.	few
TGCGCCAGCAGCCCAGGGAAGGCACTTAATCAGCCCCAGCATTTT	CASSPGKALNQPQHF	TRBJ1-5	TRBV4-3	.	many
TGCGCCAGCAGCCAAGATAGGGGACCTTCCTACGAGCAGTACTTC	CASSQDRGPSYEQYF	TRBJ2-7	TRBV4-1	.	many
TGTGCCAGCAGTTACCCCCCGACAGGGCAGCGGGACAATCAGCCCCAGCATTTT	CASSYPPTGQRDNQPQHF	TRBJ1-5	TRBV6-5	TRBD1	few
TGTGCCAGCAGGAATAAGACAGGGAACGAAAACATTCAGTACTTC	CASRNKTGNENIQYF	TRBJ2-4	TRBV12-3/TRBV12-4	TRBD1	.
TGTGCCAGCAGCCGCCAAACTAGTAACAATGAGCAGTTCTTC	CASSRQTSNNEQFF	TRBJ2-1	TRBV9	.	.
TGTGCCAGCAGCTTATTCTCTTCAGGAGGGCCCTTTGAGCAGTACTTC	CASSLFSSGGPFEQYF	TRBJ2-7	TRBV7-9	.	.
TGTGCCAGCAGCTTCGGAACGCGCTCGGGGGGGGCGACAGATACGCAGTATTTT	CASSFGTRSGGATDTQYF	TRBJ2-3	TRBV7-8	TRBD2	few